One T cell receptor (beta chain) is described in this entry. The antigen is undetermined. Relative to the germline gene, one junction end is altered; a read error may explain this. Every TCR beta cDNA library bore unique molecular identifiers. TCRdb reanalysed the PCR reads using MiXCR and keeps one entry per CDR3 protein. Counted here are 750,000 to 950,000 distinct CDR3 sequences, under 70% occurring once; the ten biggest clones make up over 4%. The CDR3 has 13 amino acids. The entry originates in a study of post-analysis software for immune sequencing data. Notes on the study in general: Patients had higher frequencies than controls of a handful of TRBV segments, including TRBV5-6, TRBV5-1 and TRBV20-1. For normalized Chao1 diversity, multiple sclerosis patients scored significantly lower than controls did.

Input material: blood. This TCR derives from a girl aged 10 to 17 with multiple sclerosis. V is TRBV12-3 or TRBV12-4 and J is TRBJ1-5; TRBD1 aligns across 9 bases. CDR3 DNA: TGTGCCAGTGGGACAGGGTACAATCGGCCCCAGCATTTT. It yields the protein CASGTGYNRPQHF.